Listed here are 15 T cell receptor beta chains from one sample, sequenced in a study of CD8 T cells in ankylosing spondylitis. TCRdb reprocessed the 5' RACE reads with MiXCR, giving one entry per CDR3 protein. This sample has 330,000 or so distinct CDR3 sequences, with 7.5% to 9% found just once. Their cognate antigens are unknown. Study-level points and caveats: A TCR beta motif of several highly homologous variants seemed to mark ankylosing spondylitis blood.

The sequencing sample was made of blood, either unsorted or a sorted T cell fraction (not recorded which). The origin of the receptors is a male donor with ankylosing spondylitis.

There are a few counts of this clonotype. The V call is TRBV7-8, the J call TRBJ2-1; D uncertain. CDR3 length: 15 amino acids. Trimming pared 0 bases from V and 2 bases from J, leaving 8 bases between. From germline, CDR1 is SGHVS and CDR2 FQNEAQ. As DNA, the CDR3 is TGTGCCAGCAGCTTAGCGGTAGGTCCCTACAATGAGCAGTTCTTC. Translating it yields CASSLAVGPYNEQFF.

V gene TRBV7-9 combines with J gene TRBJ2-3; no clear D gene. CDR1 and CDR2 (germline): SEHNR, FQNEAQ (reference sequence). Trimming took off 0 bases at V and 5 bases at J, with 6 bases between the two ends. The CDR3 extends over 13 amino acids. CDR3 DNA sequence: TGTGCCAGCAGCTTAGCGGGCCGAGATACGCAGTATTTT. Translated: CASSLAGRDTQYF.

Many counts were recorded for this clonotype. V and J are TRBV10-3 and TRBJ2-2, with no clear D. V was shortened by 6 bases and J by 3 bases, with 17 bases between the two germline ends. The germline CDR1 and CDR2 sequences are ENHRY and SYGVKD. The CDR3 has 16 amino acids. CDR3 loop: CAISQLQLMDTGELFF. For the CDR3, the DNA is TGTGCCATCAGCCAGTTGCAACTAATGGACACCGGGGAGCTGTTTTTT.

The chain links TRBV11-1 to TRBJ2-7; 9 bases align to TRBD2. Germline values: CDR1 SGHAT, CDR2 FQDESV (reference sequence). Germline trimming cut 5 bases from V and 3 bases from J; bases unmatched to any gene: 8. The CDR3 has 15 residues. CDR3 bases: TGTGCCAGCAGCAAACAAGGAGCGGGGGGCTACGAGCAGTACTTC. Its protein product is CASSKQGAGGYEQYF. Drawing the rest from reference TRBV11-1 and TRBJ2-7, the complete variable domain is EAEVAQSPRYKITEKSQAVAFWCDPISGHATLYWYRQILGQGPELLVQFQDESVVDDSQLPKDRFSAERLKGVDSTLKIQPAELGDSAMYLCASSKQGAGGYEQYFGPGTRLTVT.

V and J are TRBV3-1 and TRBJ1-3; perhaps TRBD1 as D (6 bases). This CDR3 comprises 15 residues. Germline CDR1 reads LGHDT; CDR2 reads YNNKEL (reference sequence). Trimming left V 6 bases short and J 0 bases short, with 12 bases between. The CDR3 coding sequence is TGTGCCAGCAGTCGACAGGACAGCTCTGGAAACACCATATATTTT. Its protein product is CASSRQDSSGNTIYF.

This clonotype has a count of ten or more. The rearrangement joins TRBV11-2 to TRBJ1-1, with 8 bases matching TRBD1. CDR1 is SGHAT and CDR2 is FQNNGV in the germline V gene. V lost 2 bases to trimming and J lost 4 bases; unmatched junction nucleotides: 6. The CDR3 is 15 residues long. CDR3 bases: TGTGCCAGCAGCTTACCCCGACAGGGGACCACTGAAGCTTTCTTT. Translating gives CASSLPRQGTTEAFF.

As DNA, the CDR3 is TGTGCCAGCAGCCAAGATACAGTTGTCGGGGAGCTGTTTTTT. Translation: CASSQDTVVGELFF. This sequence joins TRBV3-1 and TRBJ2-2, with D hard to call. Germline V gene sequence: CDR1 LGHDT, CDR2 YNNKEL (reference sequence). V lost 0 bases to trimming and J lost 7 bases, with 9 bases between them. The CDR3 loop spans 14 amino acids.

This clonotype came up many times. This sequence joins TRBV20-1 and TRBJ2-1; D is undetermined. Germline CDR1 and CDR2: DFQATT and SNEGSKA (reference sequence). V was shortened by 3 bases and J by 0 bases, with 9 bases between the two germline ends. CDR3 length: 14 amino acids. Written as DNA, the CDR3 is TGCAGTGCTAGTGCGGATAGCTCCTACAATGAGCAGTTCTTC. As protein: CSASADSSYNEQFF.

The chain joins TRBV12-3 or TRBV12-4 to TRBJ2-7, with 9 bases identical to TRBD1. Trimming removed 7 bases from V and 4 bases from J; junction bases left unmatched: 11. The length of the CDR3 is 15 residues. CDR3 coding DNA: TGTGCCAGCACCCCTACAGGGGGCGCGTTTTACGAGCAGTACTTC. Translated: CASTPTGGAFYEQYF.

This clonotype showed up just a few times. V usage is TRBV5-1 and J usage is TRBJ1-4; D possibly corresponds to TRBD1 (5 bases). Trimming took off 4 bases at V and 6 bases at J, with 10 bases between the two ends. The length of the CDR3 is 13 residues. The V gene's germline CDR1 is SGHRS and CDR2 YFSETQ. Here the CDR3 reads CASSQGTDEKLFF. CDR3 in DNA: TGCGCCAGCAGCCAAGGGACTGATGAAAAACTGTTTTTT.

V gene TRBV10-2 combines with J gene TRBJ1-2, with 7 positions matching TRBD1. Germline V gene data show CDR1 as WSHSY and CDR2 as SAAADI. This CDR3 contains 13 residues. V lost 8 bases to trimming and J lost 4 bases; unmatched junction nucleotides: 7. The CDR3 nucleotides read TGCGCCAGCGGCCGGGACAGCATCTATGGCTACACCTTC. This sequence encodes CASGRDSIYGYTF.

In this sample, this clonotype turned up a few times. This chain uses TRBV20-1 with TRBJ2-3; D gene ambiguous. CDR3 length equals 12 residues. Deletions cut 2 bases from V and 3 bases from J, with 6 bases between. The germline V gene has CDR1 DFQATT and CDR2 SNEGSKA (reference sequence). For the CDR3, the DNA is TGCAGTGCTAGACAGGTGACAGATACGCAGTATTTT. Its translation is CSARQVTDTQYF.

The chain is built from TRBV24-1 and TRBJ2-1; 8 positions match TRBD1. V lost 3 bases, J lost 1 base, and 7 bases stayed unmatched. CDR1 and CDR2 (germline): KGHDR, SFDVKD. This CDR3 is 17 amino acids long. This CDR3 is CATSDPIGQGSYNEQFF. The CDR3 nucleotides are TGTGCCACCAGTGATCCCATCGGACAGGGATCCTACAATGAGCAGTTCTTC.

The chain uses TRBV2 and TRBJ2-5; 11 bases are shared with TRBD2. Germline CDR1 is SNHLY and CDR2 is FYNNEI. The CDR3 totals 15 residues. Unmatched junction bases numbered 9, after V lost 5 bases and J lost 7 bases. CDR3 in DNA: TGTGCCAGCAGTCCTATAGCGGGAGGGTTTGTGACCCAGTACTTC. Its protein product is CASSPIAGGFVTQYF.

In this sample, this clonotype turned up a few times. V is TRBV20-1 and J is TRBJ1-2; unclear D gene. Trimming removed 2 bases at V and 4 bases at J, with 11 bases between. Germline V gene data show CDR1 as DFQATT and CDR2 as SNEGSKA (reference sequence). The CDR3 sequence is 13 residues long. CDR3 DNA sequence: TGCAGTGCTAGATTCAGAAGTCCCTATGGCTACACCTTC. Translated: CSARFRSPYGYTF.